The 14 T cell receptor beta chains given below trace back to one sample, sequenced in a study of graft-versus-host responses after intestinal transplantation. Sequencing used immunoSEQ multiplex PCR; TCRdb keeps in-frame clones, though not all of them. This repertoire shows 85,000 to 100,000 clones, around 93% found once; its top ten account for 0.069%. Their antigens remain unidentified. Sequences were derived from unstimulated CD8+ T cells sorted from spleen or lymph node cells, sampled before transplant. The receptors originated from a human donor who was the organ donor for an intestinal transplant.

This chain's CDR3 is CASSLSFWYRGLGTGELFF. The CDR3 DNA reads as TGTGCCAGCAGTTTATCTTTCTGGTACAGGGGGCTGGGCACCGGGGAGCTGTTTTTT. This chain uses TRBV27 with TRBJ2-2; 9 bases are a match to TRBD1. This CDR3 has 19 residues. Germline-derived CDR1 and CDR2 are MNHEY and SMNVEV (reference sequence). The V gene end was trimmed by 0 bases and the J gene end by 4 bases; junction bases not matched to a gene: 12.

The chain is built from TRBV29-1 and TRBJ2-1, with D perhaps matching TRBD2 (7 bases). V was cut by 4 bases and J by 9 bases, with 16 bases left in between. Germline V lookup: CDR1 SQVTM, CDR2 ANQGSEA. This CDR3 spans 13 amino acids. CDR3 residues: CSVGGGASREQFF. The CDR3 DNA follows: TGCAGCGTTGGAGGGGGGGCCTCTCGTGAGCAGTTCTTC.

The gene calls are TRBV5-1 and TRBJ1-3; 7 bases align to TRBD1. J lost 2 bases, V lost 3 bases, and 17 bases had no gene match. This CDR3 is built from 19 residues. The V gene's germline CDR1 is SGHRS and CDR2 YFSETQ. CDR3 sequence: CASSWGWTGPSTPGNTIYF. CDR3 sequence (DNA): TGCGCCAGCAGCTGGGGTTGGACAGGACCCTCTACTCCTGGAAACACCATATATTTT.

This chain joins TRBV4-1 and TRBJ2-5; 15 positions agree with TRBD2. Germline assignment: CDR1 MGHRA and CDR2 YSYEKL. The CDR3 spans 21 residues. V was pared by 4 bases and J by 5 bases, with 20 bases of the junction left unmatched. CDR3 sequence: CASSPQLAGLAGGPTTETQYF. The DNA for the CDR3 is TGCGCCAGCAGCCCCCAACTCGCGGGACTAGCGGGGGGCCCCACGACGGAGACCCAGTACTTC.

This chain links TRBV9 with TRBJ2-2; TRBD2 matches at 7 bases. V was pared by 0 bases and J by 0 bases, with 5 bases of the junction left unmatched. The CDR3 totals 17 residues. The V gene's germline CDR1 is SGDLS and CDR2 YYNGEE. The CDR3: CASSVALGGPNTGELFF. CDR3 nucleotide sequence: TGTGCCAGCAGCGTAGCCTTGGGAGGGCCGAACACCGGGGAGCTGTTTTTT.

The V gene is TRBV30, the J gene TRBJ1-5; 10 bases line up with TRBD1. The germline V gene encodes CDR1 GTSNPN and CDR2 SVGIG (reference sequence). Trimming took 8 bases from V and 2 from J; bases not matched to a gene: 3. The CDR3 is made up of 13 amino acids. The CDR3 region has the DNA TGTGCCGGGGACAGGGGAGGCAATCAGCCCCAGCATTTT. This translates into CAGDRGGNQPQHF.

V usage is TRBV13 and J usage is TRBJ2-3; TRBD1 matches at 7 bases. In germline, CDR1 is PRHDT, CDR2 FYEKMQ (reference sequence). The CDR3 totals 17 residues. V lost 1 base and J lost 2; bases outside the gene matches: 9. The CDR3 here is CASSLVATGDLTDTQYF. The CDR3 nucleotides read TGTGCCAGCAGCTTAGTTGCCACAGGGGACCTCACAGATACGCAGTATTTT.

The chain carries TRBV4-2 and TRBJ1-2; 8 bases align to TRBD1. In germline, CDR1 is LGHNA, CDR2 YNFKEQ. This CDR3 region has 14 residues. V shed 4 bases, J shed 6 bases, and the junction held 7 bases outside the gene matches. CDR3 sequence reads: CASSREDRVDGYTF. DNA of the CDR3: TGTGCCAGCAGCCGGGAGGACAGGGTCGATGGCTACACCTTC.

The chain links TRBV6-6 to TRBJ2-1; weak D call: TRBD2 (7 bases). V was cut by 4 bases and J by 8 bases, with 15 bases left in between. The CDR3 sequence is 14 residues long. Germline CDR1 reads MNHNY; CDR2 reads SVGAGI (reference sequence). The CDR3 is CASSSDLGGHEQFF. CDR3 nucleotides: TGTGCCAGCAGTTCGGACCTCGGGGGGCATGAGCAGTTCTTC.

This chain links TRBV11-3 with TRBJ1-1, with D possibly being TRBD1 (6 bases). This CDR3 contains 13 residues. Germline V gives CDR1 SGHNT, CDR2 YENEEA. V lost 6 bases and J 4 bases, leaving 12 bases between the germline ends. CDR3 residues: CASRALRGTEAFF. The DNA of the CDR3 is TGTGCCAGCAGGGCCCTCAGGGGCACTGAAGCTTTCTTT. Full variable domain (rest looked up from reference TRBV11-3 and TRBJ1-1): EAGVVQSPRYKIIEKKQPVAFWCNPISGHNTLYWYLQNLGQGPELLIRYENEEAVDDSQLPKDRFSAERLKGVDSTLKIQPAELGDSAVYLCASRALRGTEAFFGQGTRLTVV.

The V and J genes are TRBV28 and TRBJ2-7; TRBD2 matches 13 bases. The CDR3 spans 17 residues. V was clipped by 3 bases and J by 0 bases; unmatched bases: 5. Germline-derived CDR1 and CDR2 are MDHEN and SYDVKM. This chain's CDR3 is CASSFPGLAGTSYEQYF. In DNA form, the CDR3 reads TGTGCCAGCAGTTTCCCGGGACTAGCGGGGACCTCCTACGAGCAGTACTTC.

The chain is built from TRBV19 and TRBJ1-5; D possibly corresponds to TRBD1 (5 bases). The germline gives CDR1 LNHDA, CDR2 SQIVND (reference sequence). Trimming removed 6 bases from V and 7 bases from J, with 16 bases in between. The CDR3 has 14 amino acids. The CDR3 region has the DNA TGTGCCAGTAGGGAGCAGGGCGACCCACAGCCCCAGCATTTT. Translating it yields CASREQGDPQPQHF.

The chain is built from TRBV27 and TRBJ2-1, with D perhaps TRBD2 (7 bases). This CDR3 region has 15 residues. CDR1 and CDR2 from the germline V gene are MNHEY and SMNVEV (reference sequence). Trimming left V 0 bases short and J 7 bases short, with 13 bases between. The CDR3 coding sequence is TGTGCCAGCAGTTTATCGGCCGGGGGGCAAAATGAGCAGTTCTTC. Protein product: CASSLSAGGQNEQFF.

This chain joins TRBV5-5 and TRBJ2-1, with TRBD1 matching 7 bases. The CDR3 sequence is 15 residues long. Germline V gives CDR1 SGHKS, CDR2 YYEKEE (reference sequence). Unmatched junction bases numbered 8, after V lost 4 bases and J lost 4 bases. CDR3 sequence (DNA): TGTGCCAGCAGCCTTAGACAGGGCCTATACAATGAGCAGTTCTTC. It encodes CASSLRQGLYNEQFF. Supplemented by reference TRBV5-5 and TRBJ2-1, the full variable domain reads DAGVTQSPTHLIKTRGQQVTLRCSPISGHKSVSWYQQVLGQGPQFIFQYYEKEERGRGNFPDRFSARQFPNYSSELNVNALLLGDSALYLCASSLRQGLYNEQFFGPGTRLTVL.